This passage covers 29 T cell receptor beta chains from one sample sequenced in a study of technical replicates of blood from a handful of donors (dated by TCRdb to 2015 to 2018). Preparation of the library involved the immunoSEQ multiplex PCR assay. TCRdb carries this immuneACCESS record with in-frame sequences only. Its versions omit some clonotypes, under half of them owing to an unresolved V gene in the studies checked, with the rest unexplained. This sample lists under 15,000 clones; 93% were detected once. The top ten clones comprise approximately 8.5% of the sample. The sequencing sample was made of PBMCs. These TCRs come from a human donor in good health.

The V gene is TRBV5-6, the J gene TRBJ2-3; the D is unclear. Germline CDR1 SGHDT, CDR2 YYEEEE. Trimming pared 4 bases from V and 2 bases from J, leaving 14 bases between. The CDR3 spans 15 residues. CDR3 residues: CASSARPDITDTQYF. The CDR3 region has the DNA TGTGCCAGCAGCGCTCGTCCAGATATCACAGATACGCAGTATTTT.

The rearrangement uses TRBV5-1 and TRBJ2-2, with D tentatively TRBD1 (5 bases). Trimming removed 4 bases from V and 4 bases from J, with 17 bases in between. The germline V gene encodes CDR1 SGHRS and CDR2 YFSETQ. The CDR3 loop spans 16 amino acids. The CDR3 loop is CASSPQAGLVTGELFF. The DNA for the CDR3 is TGCGCCAGCAGCCCCCAAGCAGGGCTAGTCACCGGGGAGCTGTTTTTT.

This sequence joins TRBV25-1 and TRBJ2-5, with 7 bases fitting TRBD2. V was pared by 1 base and J by 5 bases, with 7 bases of the junction left unmatched. The germline V gene has CDR1 MGHDK and CDR2 SYGVNS. This CDR3 comprises 15 residues. Here the CDR3 reads CASSESRGDGETQYF. The DNA of the CDR3 is TGTGCCAGCAGTGAATCCCGGGGGGATGGTGAGACCCAGTACTTC.

The sample holds one count of this clone. In nucleotides, the CDR3 is TGTGCCAGCAACATAGCAGATCAAGAGACCCAGTACTTC. This encodes CASNIADQETQYF. The genes are TRBV9 and TRBJ2-5; D is unresolved. V shed 6 bases and J shed 2 bases, with 11 bases lying between them. The CDR3 is 13 amino acids. Germline V gives CDR1 SGDLS, CDR2 YYNGEE.

This rearrangement joins TRBV10-1 to TRBJ2-1, with TRBD1 matching over 11 bases. Trimming cost V 1 base and J 8 bases; bases outside gene matches: 1. The CDR3 consists of 14 residues. From germline, CDR1 is WNHNN and CDR2 SYGVQD (reference sequence). CDR3 in DNA: TGCGCCAGCAGTGAGTTGGGACAGGGGGATGAGCAGTTCTTC. Translated: CASSELGQGDEQFF.

The CDR3 sequence: CASSRDTPSTSYTF. CDR3 bases: TGTGCCAGCAGCCGGGACACTCCCTCGACGAGCTACACCTTC. The chain recombines TRBV6-5 with TRBJ1-2; D is perhaps TRBD1 (6 bases). V shed 6 bases and J shed 9 bases, with 20 bases lying between them. Germline V CDR1 and CDR2: MNHEY, SVGAGI. This CDR3 has 14 residues.

The chain combines TRBV6-5 with TRBJ2-7, with 8 nucleotides matching TRBD2. The CDR3 has 14 amino acids. Looked up from germline, CDR1 is MNHEY and CDR2 is SVGAGI. After removal of 10 bases from V and 2 bases from J, the junction contained 10 bases not matched to a gene. The CDR3 region has the DNA TGTGCCACCCGTCTGAGCGGGAGCACCTACGAGCAGTACTTC. This encodes CATRLSGSTYEQYF.

This chain joins TRBV2 and TRBJ2-7; 8 nucleotides align to TRBD1. This CDR3 comprises 16 residues. In germline, CDR1 is SNHLY, CDR2 FYNNEI. V dropped 3 bases and J dropped 1; count of bases not matched to a gene: 8. CDR3: CASSDPGQGLSYEQYF. CDR3 coding DNA: TGTGCCAGCAGTGACCCCGGACAGGGCCTTTCCTACGAGCAGTACTTC.

The chain has TRBV10-3 and TRBJ1-1, with 7 bases fitting TRBD1. The ends lost 2 bases at V and 2 bases at J; junction bases unmatched: 2. The V gene's germline CDR1 is ENHRY and CDR2 SYGVKD. The CDR3 has 14 amino acids. CDR3 in DNA: TGTGCCATCAGTGAGACAGGGGCAAACACTGAAGCTTTCTTT. Encoded protein: CAISETGANTEAFF.

Turning to this clone: At one boundary the junction diverges from the germline segment, which might be a read error. The chain couples TRBV27 to TRBJ2-3, with 7 bases identical to TRBD2. Germline CDR1 and CDR2: MNHEY and SMNVEV (reference sequence). There are 15 residues in the CDR3. The CDR3 sequence: CASSLSGTITDTQYF. The CDR3 DNA follows: TGTGCCAGCAGTCTATCCGGGACTATAACAGATACGCAGTATTTT.

The chain carries TRBV19 and TRBJ1-1; D unresolved. Trimming left V 5 bases short and J 3 bases short, with 16 bases between. Germline V gene data show CDR1 as LNHDA and CDR2 as SQIVND (reference sequence). The CDR3 is 15 amino acids. DNA for the CDR3: TGTGCCAGTAGTGAAAGCCCCCTCGGGGACACTGAAGCTTTCTTT. This encodes CASSESPLGDTEAFF.

V and J are TRBV29-1 and TRBJ1-2, with 8 bases identical to TRBD1. CDR3 length: 13 residues. Looked up from germline, CDR1 is SQVTM and CDR2 is ANQGSEA. Trimming took 2 bases from V and 2 from J; bases not matched to a gene: 1. This CDR3 reads CSVERQGNYGYTF. CDR3 sequence (DNA): TGCAGCGTTGAACGACAGGGGAACTATGGCTACACCTTC.

The chain has TRBV7-8 and TRBJ2-5; weak D call: TRBD2 (5 bases). V was shortened by 0 bases and J by 7 bases, with 12 bases between the two germline ends. From germline, CDR1 is SGHVS and CDR2 FQNEAQ. The CDR3 contains 14 residues. The DNA of the CDR3 is TGTGCCAGCAGCTTAGCTCTGGCCCGGGGGACCCAGTACTTC. Translated, it gives CASSLALARGTQYF.

This chain uses TRBV18 with TRBJ2-7; 12 positions match TRBD1. Trimming removed 3 bases from V and 3 bases from J; junction bases left unmatched: 3. This CDR3 is built from 15 residues. Germline-derived CDR1 and CDR2 are KGHSH and LQKENI. CDR3 nucleotides: TGTGCCAGCTCACCGGGACAGGGGGCAGACTACGAGCAGTACTTC. The encoded protein is CASSPGQGADYEQYF.

The V gene is TRBV20-1, the J gene TRBJ1-2; D unclear. Trimming pared 4 bases from V and 4 bases from J, leaving 7 bases between. The CDR3 consists of 11 residues. CDR1 and CDR2 (germline): DFQATT, SNEGSKA (reference sequence). CDR3 protein: CSATGAYGYTF. The CDR3 nucleotides read TGCAGTGCTACCGGAGCCTATGGCTACACCTTC.

The CDR3 nucleotides are TGTGCCTGGAGTGCAGACAGGGTTGGAAACACCATATATTTT. It yields the protein CAWSADRVGNTIYF. This sequence joins TRBV30 and TRBJ1-3; 7 bases map to TRBD1. Germline CDR1 GTSNPN, CDR2 SVGIG (reference sequence). J gave up 3 bases and V 1 base, and 3 bases lay outside the gene matches. This CDR3 comprises 14 residues.

V and J are TRBV28 and TRBJ1-1; no clear D gene. The CDR3 has 13 residues. Germline loops: CDR1 MDHEN, CDR2 SYDVKM. Trimming pared 6 bases from V and 4 bases from J, leaving 12 bases between. The CDR3 spells CASREAAGTEAFF. The DNA for the CDR3 is TGTGCCAGCAGGGAGGCCGCGGGCACTGAAGCTTTCTTT.

The chain links TRBV2 to TRBJ2-2; 13 nucleotides line up with TRBD2. The CDR3 contains 18 residues. Germline trimming cut 4 bases from V and 4 bases from J; bases unmatched to any gene: 9. Germline V CDR1 and CDR2: SNHLY, FYNNEI. The CDR3 DNA reads as TGTGCCAGCAGTGGAGGACTAGCGGGAGAAATGGGCACCGGGGAGCTGTTTTTT. Translation gives CASSGGLAGEMGTGELFF.

V usage is TRBV2 and J usage is TRBJ2-1, with 8 bases aligning to TRBD1. The V segment lost 6 bases and the J segment 1 base; nucleotides outside the gene matches: 2. The CDR3 sequence is 14 residues long. Germline lookup yields CDR1 SNHLY and CDR2 FYNNEI. CDR3: CASRDRVSYNEQFF. The CDR3 region has the DNA TGTGCCAGCAGGGACAGGGTTTCCTACAATGAGCAGTTCTTC.

The chain has TRBV5-1 and TRBJ2-1, with 8 bases lining up with TRBD2. Looked up from germline, CDR1 is SGHRS and CDR2 is YFSETQ. V lost 3 bases to trimming and J lost 8 bases; unmatched junction nucleotides: 10. The length of the CDR3 is 15 residues. CDR3 protein: CASSSSAGVMYEQFF. Here the CDR3 DNA reads TGCGCCAGCAGCTCCTCAGCGGGAGTCATGTATGAGCAGTTCTTC.

The V call is TRBV5-1, the J call TRBJ2-7; 11 nucleotides agree with TRBD2. Germline CDR1 SGHRS, CDR2 YFSETQ. The trim removed 7 bases at V and 5 bases at J, leaving 8 bases unmatched. The CDR3 runs 14 residues. CDR3 sequence: CASGNSGRANEQYF. The CDR3 region has the DNA TGCGCCAGCGGAAATAGCGGGAGGGCCAACGAGCAGTACTTC. Variable domain in full (rest from reference TRBV5-1 and TRBJ2-7): KAGVTQTPRYLIKTRGQQVTLSCSPISGHRSVSWYQQTPGQGLQFLFEYFSETQRNKGNFPGRFSGRQFSNSRSEMNVSTLELGDSALYLCASGNSGRANEQYFGPGTRLTVT.

V and J are TRBV15 and TRBJ1-1; unclear D gene. With 0 bases removed from V and 0 bases from J, the gap between germline ends came to 17 bases. This CDR3 region has 18 residues. From germline, CDR1 is LNHNV and CDR2 YYDKDF (reference sequence). CDR3 amino acids: CATSRDTWPHLMNTEAFF. In DNA, the CDR3 is TGTGCCACCAGCAGAGATACGTGGCCTCACCTCATGAACACTGAAGCTTTCTTT.

This chain joins TRBV19 and TRBJ1-1; D gene uncertain. V was pared by 7 bases and J by 4 bases, with 10 bases between. The germline V gene encodes CDR1 LNHDA and CDR2 SQIVND (reference sequence). The CDR3 runs 12 residues. The CDR3 sequence: CASTGRVTEAFF. CDR3 nucleotide sequence: TGTGCCAGTACCGGGCGGGTCACTGAAGCTTTCTTT.

This clone was picked up one time. This sequence joins TRBV7-5 and TRBJ1-5; TRBD1 is the table's D call and was not checked against the DNA. TRBV7-5 corresponds to a pseudogene. CDR3 length equals 16 residues. The DNA for the CDR3 is TGTGTCAGAAGCCCGCGCCGTACAGGATACAATCAGCCCCAGCATTTT. Translation gives CVRSPRRTGYNQPQHF.

This chain joins TRBV5-1 and TRBJ1-4; 9 positions match TRBD1. This CDR3 is built from 16 residues. Losses at the gene ends were 4 bases for V and 3 bases for J; bases not matched to a gene: 7. Germline assignment: CDR1 SGHRS and CDR2 YFSETQ. CDR3 DNA sequence: TGCGCCAGCAGCGGGGGGACAGGGCCACCTAATGAAAAACTGTTTTTT. This codes for CASSGGTGPPNEKLFF.

This chain links TRBV30 with TRBJ2-5; D is perhaps TRBD2 (6 bases). CDR3 length: 11 residues. CDR1 and CDR2 (germline): GTSNPN, SVGIG (reference sequence). V was trimmed by 5 bases and J by 6 bases, leaving 10 bases between them. The CDR3 sequence: CAWLEGQTQYF. CDR3 nucleotides: TGTGCCTGGTTGGAGGGCCAGACCCAGTACTTC.

The chain has TRBV28 and TRBJ1-1, with 8 bases that match TRBD1. Looked up from germline, CDR1 is MDHEN and CDR2 is SYDVKM. With V trimmed by 3 bases and J by 1 base, 10 bases remained unmatched. The CDR3 runs to 17 residues. Here the CDR3 reads CASSFLPGQEQNTEAFF. The CDR3 nucleotides read TGTGCCAGCAGTTTTCTACCGGGACAGGAGCAGAACACTGAAGCTTTCTTT.

The chain uses TRBV7-8 and TRBJ1-5; the D is unclear. From germline, CDR1 is SGHVS and CDR2 FQNEAQ. Trimming removed 1 base from V and 5 bases from J, with 9 bases in between. This CDR3 contains 14 residues. The CDR3 bases are TGTGCCAGCAGCTTAGTGGGGAGGGATCAGCCCCAGCATTTT. It yields the protein CASSLVGRDQPQHF. The full variable domain, in which reference TRBV7-8 and TRBJ1-5 provide the parts outside the CDR3, is GAGVSQSPRYKVAKRGQDVALRCDPISGHVSLFWYQQALGQGPEFLTYFQNEAQLDKSGLPSDRFFAERPEGSVSTLKIQRTQQEDSAVYLCASSLVGRDQPQHFGDGTRLSIL.

The J gene is TRBJ2-7, the V gene TRBV4-1, with 8 bases matching TRBD2. CDR3 length: 16 amino acids. The V and J ends lost 0 bases and 2 bases, in that order; junction bases with no gene match: 6. Per the germline V gene, CDR1 is MGHRA and CDR2 is YSYEKL. The CDR3 loop is CASSQEPGRATYEQYF. The CDR3 DNA reads TGCGCCAGCAGCCAAGAGCCCGGGAGGGCGACCTACGAGCAGTACTTC.